One sample yielded the 29 T cell receptor beta chains listed below, sequenced in a study of human T cells and chemical hapten exposure. TCRdb itself ran the RACE reads through MiXCR, one entry per CDR3 protein. The sample includes 85,000 to 120,000 distinct CDR3 sequences, around 12% of them seen just once. Time point meaning: pre-sensitization, week 0. This sample's treatment: therapeutic diphenylcyclopropenone sensitization with weekly scalp DPC. This sample comprised whole blood, obtained in connection with sensitization to the hapten diphenylcyclopropenone (DPC). Receptor source: a woman between 50 and 59 years old with alopecia areata. Some clones in this sample may be carry-over from other donors' samples.

The sample holds many counts of this clonotype. V gene TRBV4-2 combines with J gene TRBJ1-1, with 10 bases identical to TRBD1. CDR1 is LGHNA and CDR2 is YNFKEQ in the germline V gene. The V segment lost 1 base and the J segment 7 bases; nucleotides outside the gene matches: 9. This CDR3 contains 16 residues. The CDR3: CASSQVDRGRNFEAFF. Written as DNA, the CDR3 is TGTGCCAGCAGCCAAGTAGACAGGGGGCGCAATTTTGAAGCTTTCTTT.

This clonotype was seen more than once but under ten times. The CDR3 DNA reads TGTGCCAGCAGCTTATTTCCAGGAAACTTAGGCACTGAAGCTTTCTTT. As protein: CASSLFPGNLGTEAFF. The chain joins TRBV7-9 to TRBJ1-1; D is uncertain. Trimming shortened V by 2 bases and J by 4 bases, and 17 bases separated the two germline ends. Looked up from germline, CDR1 is SEHNR and CDR2 is FQNEAQ (reference sequence). The CDR3 runs to 16 residues. The full variable domain, its missing parts supplied by reference TRBV7-9 and TRBJ1-1, is DTGVSQNPRHKITKRGQNVTFRCDPISEHNRLYWYRQTLGQGPEFLTYFQNEAQLEKSRLLSDRFSAERPKGSFSTLEIQRTEQGDSAMYLCASSLFPGNLGTEAFFGQGTRLTVV.

The V and J genes are TRBV6-5 and TRBJ2-5; the match to TRBD1 covers 8 bases. J was trimmed by 5 bases and V by 2 bases; bases with no gene match: 7. Germline CDR1 reads MNHEY; CDR2 reads SVGAGI. This CDR3 spans 15 amino acids. As DNA, the CDR3 is TGTGCCAGCAGTTACACCGGACAGGGTGGCGAGACCCAGTACTTC. Protein sequence: CASSYTGQGGETQYF.

This clonotype was seen a few times. The genes are TRBV6-1 and TRBJ2-2, with TRBD2 matching over 9 bases. Germline V gene data show CDR1 as MNHNS and CDR2 as SASEGT. With V trimmed by 5 bases and J by 3 bases, 7 bases remained unmatched. The CDR3 extends over 16 amino acids. Here the CDR3 DNA reads TGTGCCAGCAGTCCAGGACTAGCGCGTTACACCGGGGAGCTGTTTTTT. Translating gives CASSPGLARYTGELFF.

Many counts were recorded for this clonotype. V usage is TRBV6-2 or TRBV6-3 and J usage is TRBJ2-1; D is uncertain. Germline CDR1 is MNHEY and CDR2 is SVGEGT. V lost 2 bases and J lost 2, with 7 bases in between. The CDR3 loop spans 14 amino acids. The CDR3 DNA follows: TGTGCCAGCAGTTACCCGGCAGCCTACAATGAGCAGTTCTTC. Protein: CASSYPAAYNEQFF.

This clonotype occurred a few times. This chain links TRBV5-1 with TRBJ1-2, with D possibly being TRBD1 (5 bases). From germline, CDR1 is SGHRS and CDR2 YFSETQ. The ends were cut back, 0 bases at V and 9 bases at J, with 15 bases in the middle. The CDR3 runs 14 residues. CDR3 nucleotides: TGCGCCAGCAGCTTGGGAGACAGCTCGCGAAGCTACACCTTC. It specifies CASSLGDSSRSYTF. Filled out from reference TRBV5-1 and TRBJ1-2, the complete variable domain reads KAGVTQTPRYLIKTRGQQVTLSCSPISGHRSVSWYQQTPGQGLQFLFEYFSETQRNKGNFPGRFSGRQFSNSRSEMNVSTLELGDSALYLCASSLGDSSRSYTFGSGTRLTVV.

This clonotype has just a few counts. This CDR3 is CASSTADGSYEQYF. CDR3 bases: TGTGCCAGCTCCACCGCGGACGGGTCCTACGAGCAGTACTTC. This sequence joins TRBV18 and TRBJ2-7, with D unresolved. Germline V gives CDR1 KGHSH, CDR2 LQKENI. This CDR3 is built from 14 residues. V was cut by 6 bases and J by 1 base, with 13 bases left in between.

The CDR3: CASSSGTGEQPQHF. The CDR3 DNA follows: TGCGCCAGCAGCAGTGGGACGGGAGAACAGCCCCAGCATTTT. The chain employs TRBV5-1 and TRBJ1-5, with D tentatively TRBD1 (5 bases). This CDR3 region has 14 residues. CDR1 SGHRS and CDR2 YFSETQ come from the germline V gene. V was clipped by 4 bases and J by 7 bases, with 15 bases between them.

The chain couples TRBV6-2 or TRBV6-3 to TRBJ2-7; D call uncertain. Trimming cost V 0 bases and J 3 bases, with 9 bases left between them. The CDR3 runs to 14 residues. Germline V gene lookup returns CDR1 MNHEY and CDR2 SVGEGT. This CDR3 reads CASSYSDGYYEQYF. DNA for the CDR3: TGTGCCAGCAGTTACTCCGACGGCTACTACGAGCAGTACTTC.

This clonotype has a count of ten or more. This chain joins TRBV10-1 and TRBJ1-5, with D hard to call. This CDR3 is 13 amino acids long. V lost 3 bases and J lost 2, with 5 bases in between. CDR1 and CDR2 (germline): WNHNN, SYGVQD (reference sequence). CDR3 coding DNA: TGCGCCAGCAGTGAAGGGCGCAATCAGCCCCAGCATTTT. Protein sequence: CASSEGRNQPQHF.

CDR3 loop: CASSFQSDIQYF. CDR3 nucleotide sequence: TGTGCCAGCAGCTTCCAGTCGGACATTCAGTACTTC. This chain links TRBV7-2 with TRBJ2-4; no clear D gene. The V gene's germline CDR1 is SGHTA and CDR2 FQGNSA. Trimming shortened V by 3 bases and J by 8 bases, and 8 bases separated the two germline ends. This CDR3 is 12 amino acids long. Filled out from reference TRBV7-2 and TRBJ2-4, the complete variable domain reads GAGVSQSPSNKVTEKGKDVELRCDPISGHTALYWYRQSLGQGLEFLIYFQGNSAPDKSGLPSDRFSAERTGGSVSTLTIQRTQQEDSAVYLCASSFQSDIQYFGAGTRLSVL.

The table lists this clonotype with many counts. V usage is TRBV6-1 and J usage is TRBJ1-1, with D unresolved. With 1 base removed from V and 0 bases from J, the gap between germline ends came to 12 bases. Germline CDR1 is MNHNS and CDR2 is SASEGT. The CDR3 loop spans 16 amino acids. CDR3 in amino acids: CASSEEGRRVNTEAFF. The CDR3 region has the DNA TGTGCCAGCAGTGAAGAGGGTCGGAGGGTGAACACTGAAGCTTTCTTT.

This clonotype occurred many times. V and J are TRBV7-2 and TRBJ1-1; D is perhaps TRBD1 (5 bases). CDR1 is SGHTA, CDR2 FQGNSA, per germline. The V end lost 1 base, the J end lost 3 bases, and 12 bases lay between the germline ends. This CDR3 has 15 residues. The CDR3 protein is CASSLGAGLDTEAFF. The CDR3 bases are TGTGCCAGCAGCTTAGGTGCGGGGCTGGACACTGAAGCTTTCTTT.

This clonotype was detected only a few times. The genes are TRBV10-2 and TRBJ2-5, with D unresolved. This CDR3 is 11 amino acids long. The V end lost 6 bases, the J end lost 2 bases, and 4 bases lay between the germline ends. Germline V gene data show CDR1 as WSHSY and CDR2 as SAAADI. The CDR3 region is CASRGQETQYF. In DNA, the CDR3 is TGCGCCAGCAGAGGGCAAGAGACCCAGTACTTC.

The V call is TRBV7-2, the J call TRBJ1-1; a possible D gene is TRBD1 (6 bases). Germline CDR1 is SGHTA and CDR2 is FQGNSA. CDR3 length: 15 amino acids. The V gene lost 1 base and the J gene lost 1 base, with 10 bases spanning the gap. CDR3 sequence reads: CASSLVPTGNTEAFF. The CDR3 DNA is TGTGCCAGCAGCTTAGTCCCGACAGGGAACACTGAAGCTTTCTTT. The whole variable domain, remainder taken from reference TRBV7-2 and TRBJ1-1, is GAGVSQSPSNKVTEKGKDVELRCDPISGHTALYWYRQSLGQGLEFLIYFQGNSAPDKSGLPSDRFSAERTGGSVSTLTIQRTQQEDSAVYLCASSLVPTGNTEAFFGQGTRLTVV.

This clonotype was seen at least ten times. The J gene is TRBJ2-6, the V gene TRBV5-1; no firm D call. Trimming pared 1 base from V and 0 bases from J, leaving 8 bases between. Germline V CDR1 and CDR2: SGHRS, YFSETQ. The CDR3 has 16 amino acids. CDR3 region: CASSLTGISGANVLTF. The CDR3 DNA is TGCGCCAGCAGCTTGACGGGCATCTCTGGGGCCAACGTCCTGACTTTC.

The V call is TRBV13, the J call TRBJ2-3, with 12 nucleotides matching TRBD2. The CDR3 covers 16 residues. V trimming: 1 base; J trimming: 8 bases; junction bases outside the gene matches: 7. CDR1 and CDR2 (germline): PRHDT, FYEKMQ (reference sequence). The CDR3 region is CASSLEASGRAGTQYF. The CDR3 DNA reads as TGTGCCAGCAGCTTAGAAGCTAGCGGGAGGGCGGGTACGCAGTATTTT.

This clonotype was detected a few times. The junction departs from the called germline gene at one end, perhaps through a read error. The chain couples TRBV2 to TRBJ1-5, with D tentatively TRBD1 (5 bases). Germline V gene lookup returns CDR1 SNHLY and CDR2 FYNNEI. This CDR3 is built from 13 residues. In nucleotides, the CDR3 is TGTGCCAGCCGTGAGGGGCTGGGGCAGCCCCAGCATTTT. This codes for CASREGLGQPQHF.

A few counts support this clonotype. The CDR3, as DNA: TGTGCCAGCAGTTTAGGGGCCGGATTAAGCTCCTACAATGAGCAGTTCTTC. Translation gives CASSLGAGLSSYNEQFF. The chain carries TRBV28 and TRBJ2-1, with D tentatively TRBD1 (5 bases). Germline V gene sequence: CDR1 MDHEN, CDR2 SYDVKM. CDR3 size: 17 residues. Trimming stripped 2 bases from V and 0 bases from J, with 14 bases between.

This clonotype was detected a few times. The chain employs TRBV6-1 and TRBJ1-6; D not resolved. The CDR3 is 16 amino acids. Trimming left V 2 bases short and J 7 bases short, with 15 bases between. Per germline, CDR1 MNHNS and CDR2 SASEGT. The CDR3 here is CASSERAEPGNSPLHF. In nucleotides, the CDR3 is TGTGCCAGCAGTGAACGAGCGGAACCTGGAAATTCACCCCTCCACTTT.

This clonotype was recorded many times. The chain employs TRBV18 and TRBJ1-4; 9 nucleotides match TRBD1. J gave up 2 bases and V 2 bases, and 0 bases lay outside the gene matches. Germline V gives CDR1 KGHSH, CDR2 LQKENI. This CDR3 is 15 amino acids long. The CDR3 DNA reads as TGTGCCAGCTCACCAGGGACAGGGACTAATGAAAAACTGTTTTTT. It is translated as CASSPGTGTNEKLFF.

In this sample, this clonotype turned up a few times. The chain uses TRBV6-1 and TRBJ1-5; no definite D call. Germline CDR1 and CDR2: MNHNS and SASEGT. Trimming cost V 1 base and J 7 bases, with 8 bases left between them. CDR3 length: 13 amino acids. CDR3 sequence: CASSEGWAQPQHF. CDR3 nucleotide sequence: TGTGCCAGCAGTGAAGGGTGGGCGCAGCCCCAGCATTTT.

The chain carries TRBV29-1 and TRBJ1-2, with a tentative D call TRBD1 (6 bases). The CDR3 runs 14 residues. With 6 bases removed from V and 0 bases from J, the gap between germline ends came to 14 bases. Germline CDR1 reads SQVTM; CDR2 reads ANQGSEA. CDR3 DNA sequence: TGCAGCGTGAAAAGGACAGCCGCTAACTATGGCTACACCTTC. Encoded protein: CSVKRTAANYGYTF.

The rearrangement links TRBV2 to TRBJ2-5; unclear D gene. V lost 4 bases, J lost 7 bases, and 7 bases lay in between. The CDR3 covers 11 residues. The V gene's germline CDR1 is SNHLY and CDR2 FYNNEI. This chain's CDR3 is CASSVGGTQYF. Here the CDR3 DNA reads TGTGCCAGCAGTGTGGGCGGGACCCAGTACTTC.

This clonotype was seen ten or more times. The rearrangement uses TRBV10-2 and TRBJ2-6; D call uncertain. The germline V gene encodes CDR1 WSHSY and CDR2 SAAADI. V shed 5 bases and J shed 2 bases, with 7 bases lying between them. The CDR3 has 14 residues. This chain's CDR3 is CASSPNAGANVLTF. The CDR3 DNA sequence: TGCGCCAGCAGTCCAAATGCTGGGGCCAACGTCCTGACTTTC.

The chain couples TRBV7-2 to TRBJ2-2, with D perhaps matching TRBD1 (6 bases). The CDR3 covers 15 residues. The germline V gene encodes CDR1 SGHTA and CDR2 FQGNSA. Trimming removed 10 bases at V and 0 bases at J, with 15 bases between. The chain's CDR3 is CATSWGHANTGELFF. CDR3 bases: TGTGCCACCTCTTGGGGACACGCGAACACCGGGGAGCTGTTTTTT.

This clonotype turned up a few times. The chain employs TRBV21-1 and TRBJ2-5; whether TRBD2, the table's D call, matches the DNA was not checked. TRBV21-1 is an annotated pseudogene. This CDR3 has 8 amino acids. The CDR3, as DNA: TGTGCCGCCAGCGGGCCCCATTTC. Amino acid sequence: CAASGPHF.

V is TRBV7-6 and J is TRBJ2-3; D is perhaps TRBD2 (6 bases). V gave up 3 bases and J gave up 1 base, with 14 bases separating them. CDR1 and CDR2 from the germline V gene are SGHVS and FNYEAQ. The CDR3 totals 16 residues. For the CDR3, the DNA is TGTGCCAGCAGCTTTCTCGGGGGATATGGCACAGATACGCAGTATTTT. Translating gives CASSFLGGYGTDTQYF.

The chain carries TRBV4-3 and TRBJ2-5; no firm D call. This CDR3 has 13 amino acids. Germline V gene sequence: CDR1 LGHNA, CDR2 YSLEER. The V and J ends lost 0 bases and 5 bases respectively, with 7 bases between them. The CDR3 spells CASSQDSRETQYF. The CDR3 DNA reads TGCGCCAGCAGCCAAGATTCCAGGGAGACCCAGTACTTC.